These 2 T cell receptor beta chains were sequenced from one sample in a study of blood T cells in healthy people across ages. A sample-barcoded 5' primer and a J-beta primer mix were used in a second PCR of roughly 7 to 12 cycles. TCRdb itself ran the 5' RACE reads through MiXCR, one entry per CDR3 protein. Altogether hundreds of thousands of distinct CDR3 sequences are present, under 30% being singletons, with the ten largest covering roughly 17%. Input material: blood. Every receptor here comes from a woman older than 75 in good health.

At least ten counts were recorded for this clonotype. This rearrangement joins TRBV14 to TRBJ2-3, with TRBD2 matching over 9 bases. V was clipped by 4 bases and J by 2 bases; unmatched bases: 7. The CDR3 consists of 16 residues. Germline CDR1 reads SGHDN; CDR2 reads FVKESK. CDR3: CASSLHLAGNTDTQYF. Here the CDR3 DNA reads TGTGCCAGCAGCCTACATCTAGCGGGGAACACAGATACGCAGTATTTT.

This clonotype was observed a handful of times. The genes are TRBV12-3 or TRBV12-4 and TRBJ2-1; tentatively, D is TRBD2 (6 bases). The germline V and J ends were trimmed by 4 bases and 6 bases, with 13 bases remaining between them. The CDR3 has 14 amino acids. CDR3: CASSSGTEGNEQFF. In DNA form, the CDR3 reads TGTGCCAGCAGTTCCGGGACTGAAGGCAATGAGCAGTTCTTC.